Below, 11 T cell receptor beta chains from the same sample are listed, as sequenced in a study of regulatory T cells in long-lasting Graves disease. Building of the TCR beta libraries involved iRepertoire HTBI primers and Arm-PCR of CDR3 regions. TCRdb passed the multiplex PCR reads through MiXCR, listing each CDR3 protein once. The repertoire has around 400,000 distinct CDR3 sequences, about 21% of them found once; the top ten carry roughly an eighth. Time point denoted: persistent/refractory GD, antithyroid drugs over 5 years with positive TRAb. RNA isolated from PBMCs was used to make the TCR library. The sample was peripheral blood mononuclear cells (PBMCs), taken when the disease was refractory, from a patient treated with antithyroid drugs. Receptors originate from a female donor with Graves disease.

The chain combines TRBV6-2 or TRBV6-3 with TRBJ2-1; no clear D. CDR1 is MNHEY and CDR2 is SVGEGT in the germline V gene. Trimming took 0 bases from V and 6 from J, leaving 6 bases between them. The CDR3 totals 13 residues. The CDR3 here is CASSYSPGNEQFF. The CDR3 region has the DNA TGTGCCAGCAGTTACTCCCCGGGCAATGAGCAGTTCTTC.

As for this clonotype: A much more abundant neighbour one base away suggests this may be a read error. It is likely a read error, because the conserved phenylalanine at the end of the CDR3 is missing. CDR3 in DNA: TGCGCCAGCAGCTATGGGACAGCAGAAGCTTTCCTT. Amino acids: CASSYGTAEAFL. The rearrangement joins TRBV5-1 to TRBJ1-1; 7 bases are shared with TRBD1. The germline gives CDR1 SGHRS, CDR2 YFSETQ. The CDR3 length is 12 residues. Trimming took 3 bases from V and 8 from J; bases not matched to a gene: 4.

This clonotype turned up a few times. A much larger clone is a single base away; this may be a read error. The V call is TRBV7-8, the J call TRBJ2-2; TRBD1 aligns across 8 bases. This CDR3 region has 13 residues. CDR1 is SGHVS and CDR2 is FQNEAQ in the germline V gene. J gave up 4 bases and V 6 bases, and 1 base lay outside the gene matches. Here the CDR3 DNA reads TGTGCCAGCAGGACAGGGGCCACCGGGGAGCTGTTTTTT. Translating gives CASRTGATGELFF.

This chain connects TRBV5-4 to TRBJ1-5, with TRBD1 as a possible D gene (5 bases). This CDR3 is built from 13 residues. Trimming took 4 bases from V and 3 from J, leaving 8 bases between them. Germline loops: CDR1 SGHNT, CDR2 YYREEE (reference sequence). DNA for the CDR3: TGTGCCAGCAGCGTGGACACCAATCAGCCCCAGCATTTT. This codes for CASSVDTNQPQHF.

The J gene is TRBJ1-1, the V gene TRBV3-1; D is undetermined. Trimming pared 0 bases from V and 1 base from J, leaving 6 bases between. Germline assignment: CDR1 LGHDT and CDR2 YNNKEL (reference sequence). The CDR3 consists of 14 residues. CDR3 coding DNA: TGTGCCAGCAGCCAAGAGGTAACGAACACTGAAGCTTTCTTT. It is translated as CASSQEVTNTEAFF.

This clonotype has a count of ten or more. The V and J genes are TRBV25-1 and TRBJ1-2; the D gene is possibly TRBD1 (5 bases). V was clipped by 4 bases and J by 1 base, with 7 bases between them. Germline values: CDR1 MGHDK, CDR2 SYGVNS. The CDR3 is made up of 13 amino acids. The CDR3 nucleotides read TGTGCCAGCAGTGCGGGGGATAACTATGGCTACACCTTC. It translates to CASSAGDNYGYTF.

The rearrangement uses TRBV7-3 and TRBJ2-7; TRBD2 matches 7 bases. From germline, CDR1 is SGHTA and CDR2 FQGTGA. V gave up 0 bases and J gave up 4 bases; unmatched junction bases: 9. The CDR3 spans 16 residues. CDR3 residues: CASSLTPAGDGYEQYF. CDR3 sequence (DNA): TGTGCCAGCAGCTTAACGCCGGCGGGAGACGGGTACGAGCAGTACTTC. Filled out from reference TRBV7-3 and TRBJ2-7, the complete variable domain reads GAGVSQTPSNKVTEKGKYVELRCDPISGHTALYWYRQSLGQGPEFLIYFQGTGAADDSGLPNDRFFAVRPEGSVSTLKIQRTERGDSAVYLCASSLTPAGDGYEQYFGPGTRLTVT.

This clonotype was recorded a few times. The V gene is TRBV24-1, the J gene TRBJ2-1, with 9 positions matching TRBD2. The CDR3 runs to 14 residues. J gave up 7 bases and V 12 bases, and 12 bases lay outside the gene matches. CDR1 and CDR2 from the germline V gene are KGHDR and SFDVKD. CDR3 in amino acids: CAPTTSGGGNEQFF. The DNA for the CDR3 is TGTGCCCCAACGACTAGCGGAGGGGGTAATGAGCAGTTCTTC.

The chain employs TRBV10-3 and TRBJ2-4, with D maybe TRBD2 (6 bases). Between the trimmed V and J ends, which lost 0 bases and 9 bases, there was a span of 15 bases. CDR1 is ENHRY, CDR2 SYGVKD, per germline. The CDR3 totals 15 residues. In DNA, the CDR3 is TGTGCCATCAGTGAGTCGTGGGGGGATGCGTCCATTCAGTACTTC. It encodes CAISESWGDASIQYF.

This clonotype showed up many times. J is TRBJ2-7 and V is TRBV7-8; the D gene is possibly TRBD1 (6 bases). This CDR3 is 14 amino acids long. Germline CDR1 SGHVS, CDR2 FQNEAQ. V was cut by 3 bases and J by 3 bases, with 12 bases left in between. DNA for the CDR3: TGTGCCAGCAGCTTCGGCAGGGGTGGCTACGAGCAGTACTTC. This gives the protein CASSFGRGGYEQYF.

This clonotype was detected ten times or more. This rearrangement joins TRBV7-9 to TRBJ2-5, with TRBD1 identical over 7 bases. Germline V gene lookup returns CDR1 SEHNR and CDR2 FQNEAQ (reference sequence). The CDR3 length is 15 residues. Unmatched junction bases numbered 7, after V lost 5 bases and J lost 1 base. The DNA of the CDR3 is TGTGCCAGCAGCCCCGGGGACAGCCTCCAAGAGACCCAGTACTTC. This sequence encodes CASSPGDSLQETQYF.